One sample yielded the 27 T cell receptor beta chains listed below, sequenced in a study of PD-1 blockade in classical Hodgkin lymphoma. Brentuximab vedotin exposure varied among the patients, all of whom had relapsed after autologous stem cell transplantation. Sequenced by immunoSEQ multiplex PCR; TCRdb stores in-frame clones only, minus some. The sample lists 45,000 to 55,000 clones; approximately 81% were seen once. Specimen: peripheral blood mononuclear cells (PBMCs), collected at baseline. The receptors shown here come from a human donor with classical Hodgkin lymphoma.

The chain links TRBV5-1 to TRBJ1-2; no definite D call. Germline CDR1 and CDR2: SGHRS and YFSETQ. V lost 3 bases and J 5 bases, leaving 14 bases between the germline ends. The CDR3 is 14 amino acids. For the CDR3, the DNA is TGCGCCAGCAGCTCCACTAACGGAAGGTATGGCTACACCTTC. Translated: CASSSTNGRYGYTF.

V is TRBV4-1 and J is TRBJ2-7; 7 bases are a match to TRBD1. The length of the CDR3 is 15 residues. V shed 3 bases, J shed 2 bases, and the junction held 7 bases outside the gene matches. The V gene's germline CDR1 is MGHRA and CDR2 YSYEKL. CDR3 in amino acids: CASSHPPTGTYEQYF. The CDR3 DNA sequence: TGCGCCAGCAGCCACCCACCGACAGGGACCTACGAGCAGTACTTC.

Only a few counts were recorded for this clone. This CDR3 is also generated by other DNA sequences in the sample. CDR3 loop: CASSGGATNEKLFF. CDR3 in DNA: TGTGCCAGCAGTGGGGGAGCAACTAATGAAAAACTGTTTTTT. The gene calls are TRBV27 and TRBJ1-4, with a weak D call TRBD1 (5 bases). The V and J ends lost 5 bases and 0 bases respectively, with 7 bases between them. Germline V lookup: CDR1 MNHEY, CDR2 SMNVEV (reference sequence). This CDR3 has 14 residues.

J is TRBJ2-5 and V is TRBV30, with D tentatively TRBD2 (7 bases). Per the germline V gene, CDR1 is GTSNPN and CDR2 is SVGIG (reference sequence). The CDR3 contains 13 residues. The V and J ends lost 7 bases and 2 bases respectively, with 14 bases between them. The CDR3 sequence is CAFGGPPQETQYF. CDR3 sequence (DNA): TGTGCCTTCGGGGGGCCGCCTCAAGAGACCCAGTACTTC.

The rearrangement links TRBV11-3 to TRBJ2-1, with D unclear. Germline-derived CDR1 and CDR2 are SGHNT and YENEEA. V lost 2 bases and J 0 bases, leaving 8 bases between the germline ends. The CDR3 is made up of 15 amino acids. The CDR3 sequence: CASSLFMSSYNEQFF. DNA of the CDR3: TGTGCCAGCAGCTTATTCATGAGCTCCTACAATGAGCAGTTCTTC. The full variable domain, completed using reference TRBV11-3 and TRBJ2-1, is EAGVVQSPRYKIIEKKQPVAFWCNPISGHNTLYWYLQNLGQGPELLIRYENEEAVDDSQLPKDRFSAERLKGVDSTLKIQPAELGDSAVYLCASSLFMSSYNEQFFGPGTRLTVL.

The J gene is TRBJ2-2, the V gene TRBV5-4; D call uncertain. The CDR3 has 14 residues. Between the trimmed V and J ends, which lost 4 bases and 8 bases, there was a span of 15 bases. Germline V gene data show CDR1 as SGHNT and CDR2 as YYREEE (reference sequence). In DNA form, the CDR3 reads TGTGCCAGCAGCACCCGGACGGAATGGGGGGAGCTGTTTTTT. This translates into CASSTRTEWGELFF.

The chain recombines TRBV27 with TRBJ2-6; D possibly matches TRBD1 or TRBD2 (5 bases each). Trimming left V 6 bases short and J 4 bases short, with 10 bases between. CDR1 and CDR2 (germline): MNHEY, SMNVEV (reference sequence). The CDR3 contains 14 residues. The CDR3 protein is CASSRGSGANVLTF. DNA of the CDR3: TGTGCCAGCAGCCGGGGCTCAGGGGCCAACGTCCTGACTTTC.

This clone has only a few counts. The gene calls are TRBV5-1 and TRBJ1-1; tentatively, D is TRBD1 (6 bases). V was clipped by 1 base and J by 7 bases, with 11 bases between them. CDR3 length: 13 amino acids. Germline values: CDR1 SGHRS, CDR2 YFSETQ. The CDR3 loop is CASSLMGAGEAFF. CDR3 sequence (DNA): TGCGCCAGCAGCTTGATGGGGGCAGGTGAAGCTTTCTTT.

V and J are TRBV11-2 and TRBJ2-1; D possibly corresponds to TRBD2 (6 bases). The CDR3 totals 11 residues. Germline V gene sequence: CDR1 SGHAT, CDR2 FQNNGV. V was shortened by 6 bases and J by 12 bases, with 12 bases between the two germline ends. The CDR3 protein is CASRDGTSQFF. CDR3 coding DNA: TGTGCCAGCAGGGACGGGACTTCGCAGTTCTTC.

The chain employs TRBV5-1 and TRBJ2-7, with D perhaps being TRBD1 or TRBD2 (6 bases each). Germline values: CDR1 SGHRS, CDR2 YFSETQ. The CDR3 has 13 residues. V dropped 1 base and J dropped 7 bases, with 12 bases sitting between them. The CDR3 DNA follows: TGCGCCAGCAGCTTGTGGGGGGCTGGAGAGCAGTACGTC. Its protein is CASSLWGAGEQYV.

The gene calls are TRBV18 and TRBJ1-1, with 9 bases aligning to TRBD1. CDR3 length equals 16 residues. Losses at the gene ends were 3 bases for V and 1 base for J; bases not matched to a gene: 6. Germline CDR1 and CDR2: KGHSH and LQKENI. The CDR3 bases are TGTGCCAGCTCACCGAACAGGGGGCTAGGGAACACTGAAGCTTTCTTT. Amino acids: CASSPNRGLGNTEAFF.

The CDR3 DNA reads as TGTGCCAGCAGACTGGACAGGGTCTACGAGCAGTACTTC. It specifies CASRLDRVYEQYF. The chain links TRBV11-2 to TRBJ2-7; 8 positions match TRBD1. Germline-derived CDR1 and CDR2 are SGHAT and FQNNGV. Trimming at V came to 6 bases and at J to 3 bases, leaving 4 bases not matched to a gene. This CDR3 contains 13 residues.

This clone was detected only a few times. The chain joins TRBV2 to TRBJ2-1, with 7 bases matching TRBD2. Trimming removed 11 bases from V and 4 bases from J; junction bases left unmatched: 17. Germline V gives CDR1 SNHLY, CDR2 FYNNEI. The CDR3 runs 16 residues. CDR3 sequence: CAGIGRAGASYNEQFF. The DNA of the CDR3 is TGTGCCGGAATAGGCCGTGCGGGAGCTTCGTACAATGAGCAGTTCTTC.

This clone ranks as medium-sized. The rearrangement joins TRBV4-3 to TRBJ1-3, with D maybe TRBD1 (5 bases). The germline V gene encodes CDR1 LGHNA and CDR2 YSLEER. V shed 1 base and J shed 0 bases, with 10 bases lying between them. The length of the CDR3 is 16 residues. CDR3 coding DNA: TGCGCCAGCAGCCAAGCGAAAACAGGCTCTGGAAACACCATATATTTT. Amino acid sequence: CASSQAKTGSGNTIYF.

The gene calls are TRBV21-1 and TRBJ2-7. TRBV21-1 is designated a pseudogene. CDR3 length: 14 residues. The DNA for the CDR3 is TGTGCCAGCAGCAAATCGGACGGATGCTACGAGCAGTACGTC. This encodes CASSKSDGCYEQYV.

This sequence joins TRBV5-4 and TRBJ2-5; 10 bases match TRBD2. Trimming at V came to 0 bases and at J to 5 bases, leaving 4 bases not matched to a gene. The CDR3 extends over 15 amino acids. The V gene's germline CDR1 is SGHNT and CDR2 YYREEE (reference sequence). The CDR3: CASSLALAGAETQYF. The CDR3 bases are TGTGCCAGCAGCTTGGCGCTAGCGGGAGCTGAGACCCAGTACTTC. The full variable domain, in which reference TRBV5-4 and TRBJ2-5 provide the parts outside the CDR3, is ETGVTQSPTHLIKTRGQQVTLRCSSQSGHNTVSWYQQALGQGPQFIFQYYREEENGRGNFPPRFSGLQFPNYSSELNVNALELDDSALYLCASSLALAGAETQYFGPGTRLLVL.

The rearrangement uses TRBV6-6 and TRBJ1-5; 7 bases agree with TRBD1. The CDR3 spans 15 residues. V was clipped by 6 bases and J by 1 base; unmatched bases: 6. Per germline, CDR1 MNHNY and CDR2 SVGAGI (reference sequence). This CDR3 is CASRPQGESNQPQHF. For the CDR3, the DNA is TGTGCCAGCAGACCTCAGGGGGAGAGCAATCAGCCCCAGCATTTT.

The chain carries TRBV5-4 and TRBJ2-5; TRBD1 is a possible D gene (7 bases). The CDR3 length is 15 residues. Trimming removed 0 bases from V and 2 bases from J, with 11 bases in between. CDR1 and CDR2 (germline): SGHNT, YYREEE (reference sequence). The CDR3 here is CASSLVQGGQETQYF. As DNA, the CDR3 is TGTGCCAGCAGCTTGGTGCAGGGGGGTCAAGAGACCCAGTACTTC. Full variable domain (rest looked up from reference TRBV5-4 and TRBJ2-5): ETGVTQSPTHLIKTRGQQVTLRCSSQSGHNTVSWYQQALGQGPQFIFQYYREEENGRGNFPPRFSGLQFPNYSSELNVNALELDDSALYLCASSLVQGGQETQYFGPGTRLLVL.

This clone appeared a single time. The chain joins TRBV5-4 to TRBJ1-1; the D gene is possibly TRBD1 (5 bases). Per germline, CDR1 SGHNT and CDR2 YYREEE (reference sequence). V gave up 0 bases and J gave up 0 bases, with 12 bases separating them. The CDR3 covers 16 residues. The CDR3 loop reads CASSLDRRRMNTEAFF. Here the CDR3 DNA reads TGTGCCAGCAGCTTGGACAGGAGGAGGATGAACACTGAAGCTTTCTTT.

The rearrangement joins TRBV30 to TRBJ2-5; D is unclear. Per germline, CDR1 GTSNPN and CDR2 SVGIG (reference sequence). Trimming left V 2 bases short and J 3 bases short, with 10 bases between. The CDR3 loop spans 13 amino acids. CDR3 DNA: TGTGCCTGGAGTCTGAACAGAGAAGAGACCCAGTACTTC. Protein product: CAWSLNREETQYF.

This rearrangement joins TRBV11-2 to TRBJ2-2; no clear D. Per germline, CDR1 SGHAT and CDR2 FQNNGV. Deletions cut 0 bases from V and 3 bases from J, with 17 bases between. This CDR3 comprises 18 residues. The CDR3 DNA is TGTGCCAGCAGCTTAGAGGTGTTCATTTCGGATTACACCGGGGAGCTGTTTTTT. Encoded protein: CASSLEVFISDYTGELFF.

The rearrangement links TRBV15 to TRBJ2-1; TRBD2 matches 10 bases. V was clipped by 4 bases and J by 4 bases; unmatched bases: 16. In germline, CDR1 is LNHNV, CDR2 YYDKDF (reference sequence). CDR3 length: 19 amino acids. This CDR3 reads CATSTPGRTSGMTYNEQFF. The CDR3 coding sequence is TGTGCCACCAGCACCCCTGGGCGAACTAGCGGGATGACGTACAATGAGCAGTTCTTC.

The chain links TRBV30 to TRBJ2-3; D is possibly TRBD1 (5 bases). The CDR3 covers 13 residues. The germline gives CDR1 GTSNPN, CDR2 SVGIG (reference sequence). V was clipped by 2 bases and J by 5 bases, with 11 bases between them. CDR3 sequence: CAWSWQGRDTQYF. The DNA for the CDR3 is TGTGCCTGGAGTTGGCAGGGCAGAGATACGCAGTATTTT.

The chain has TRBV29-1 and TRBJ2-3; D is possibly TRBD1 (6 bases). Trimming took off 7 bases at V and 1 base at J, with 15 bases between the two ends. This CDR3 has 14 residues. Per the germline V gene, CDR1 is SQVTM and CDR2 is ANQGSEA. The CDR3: CSGRTVAGTDTQYF. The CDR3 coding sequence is TGCAGCGGTCGGACAGTAGCCGGCACAGATACGCAGTATTTT.

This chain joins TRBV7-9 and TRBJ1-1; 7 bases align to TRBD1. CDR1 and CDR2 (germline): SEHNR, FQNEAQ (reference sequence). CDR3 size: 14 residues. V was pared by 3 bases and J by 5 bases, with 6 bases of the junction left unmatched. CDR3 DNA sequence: TGTGCCAGCAGCTTGACAGGGATGGGGACTGAAGCTTTCTTT. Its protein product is CASSLTGMGTEAFF.

CDR3 sequence reads: CAISDRGHEQFF. CDR3 DNA sequence: TGTGCCATCAGTGATAGGGGCCATGAGCAGTTCTTC. The chain joins TRBV10-3 to TRBJ2-1, with D maybe TRBD1 (5 bases). This CDR3 contains 12 residues. Trimming removed 3 bases from V and 8 bases from J, with 8 bases in between. Germline loops: CDR1 ENHRY, CDR2 SYGVKD.

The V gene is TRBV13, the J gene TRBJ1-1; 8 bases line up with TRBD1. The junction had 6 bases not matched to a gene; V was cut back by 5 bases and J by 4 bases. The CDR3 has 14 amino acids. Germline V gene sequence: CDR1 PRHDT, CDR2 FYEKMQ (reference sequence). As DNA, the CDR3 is TGTGCCAGCAGCCCAGGGGGCAGGGGCACTGAAGCTTTCTTT. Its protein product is CASSPGGRGTEAFF.